The 8 T cell receptor beta chains below were found in one sample sequenced in a study of CD8 T cells in Susac syndrome. Random hexamers primed reverse transcription of 0.5 to 1 ug RNA. Via MiXCR, TCRdb re-called the immunoSEQ multiplex PCR reads, giving one row per CDR3 protein. The table shows around 56,000 distinct CDR3 sequences, with roughly 92% occurring only once. Sequenced material: CD8+ T cells from PBMCs. The receptor set was obtained from a human donor in good health.

This chain joins TRBV2 and TRBJ2-2; the D gene is possibly TRBD2 (6 bases). The V end lost 6 bases, the J end lost 8 bases, and 25 bases lay between the germline ends. This CDR3 comprises 17 residues. Per the germline V gene, CDR1 is SNHLY and CDR2 is FYNNEI. The CDR3, as DNA: TGTGCCAGCAGGCCCGGAGGGCGGTCGCCCCTCCTAGGGGAGCTGTTTTTT. Its translation is CASRPGGRSPLLGELFF.

The chain's CDR3 is CASSYGTGSNEQFF. The CDR3 DNA sequence: TGTGCCAGCAGCTATGGGACAGGATCCAATGAGCAGTTCTTC. V and J are TRBV13 and TRBJ2-1; 8 bases line up with TRBD1. The CDR3 loop spans 14 amino acids. Germline loops: CDR1 PRHDT, CDR2 FYEKMQ (reference sequence). Trimming cost V 4 bases and J 6 bases; bases outside gene matches: 5.

This chain connects TRBV6-2 or TRBV6-3 to TRBJ1-2, with a possible D match to TRBD1 (6 bases). In germline, CDR1 is MNHEY, CDR2 SVGEGT. The CDR3 runs to 18 residues. Trimming left V 4 bases short and J 2 bases short, with 23 bases between. The CDR3 sequence: CASSSSHDRTAPNYGYTF. CDR3 in DNA: TGTGCCAGCAGTTCCTCCCACGACCGGACAGCGCCCAACTATGGCTACACCTTC.

This clonotype was detected once. The J gene is TRBJ1-5, the V gene TRBV6-2 or TRBV6-3; D is unclear. This CDR3 has 15 amino acids. Trimming took off 0 bases at V and 4 bases at J, with 10 bases between the two ends. Germline CDR1 reads MNHEY; CDR2 reads SVGEGT. CDR3 in DNA: TGTGCCAGCAGTTACTCGGAAACCGATAATCAGCCCCAGCATTTT. Protein sequence: CASSYSETDNQPQHF.

The chain uses TRBV5-1 and TRBJ2-1; D not certain. The V gene lost 4 bases and the J gene lost 5 bases, with 13 bases spanning the gap. Germline loops: CDR1 SGHRS, CDR2 YFSETQ. The CDR3 is 14 amino acids. The CDR3 DNA is TGCGCCAGCAGCACCCGGCATCTTCACAATGAGCAGTTCTTC. This sequence encodes CASSTRHLHNEQFF.

This sequence joins TRBV4-3 and TRBJ2-7; 10 bases agree with TRBD1. CDR1 and CDR2 from the germline V gene are LGHNA and YSLEER. Unmatched junction bases numbered 7, after V lost 0 bases and J lost 5 bases. This CDR3 contains 16 residues. The CDR3 loop is CASSQDQGTGANEQYF. In nucleotides, the CDR3 is TGCGCCAGCAGCCAAGATCAAGGGACAGGGGCTAACGAGCAGTACTTC.

This sequence joins TRBV12-3 or TRBV12-4 and TRBJ2-3; 13 bases are a match to TRBD2. The V gene end was trimmed by 6 bases and the J gene end by 8 bases; junction bases not matched to a gene: 5. The CDR3 totals 14 residues. Here the CDR3 reads CASSTSGGAVTQYF. The CDR3 bases are TGTGCCAGCAGCACTAGCGGGGGGGCGGTTACGCAGTATTTT.

CDR3 nucleotide sequence: TGCAGCGTTGGACAGGGCCAAACTAATGAAAAACTGTTTTTT. Protein: CSVGQGQTNEKLFF. This chain joins TRBV29-1 and TRBJ1-4, with TRBD1 identical over 7 bases. The CDR3 runs to 14 residues. V gave up 4 bases and J gave up 1 base; unmatched junction bases: 3. The V gene's germline CDR1 is SQVTM and CDR2 ANQGSEA.